The 25 T cell receptor beta chains listed next were all sequenced from one sample in a study of T-cell memory formation after mild COVID-19. TCRdb ran MiXCR on the 5' RACE reads and lists one entry per CDR3 protein. The table records about 560,000 distinct CDR3 sequences, roughly 22% of them present only once. Sequencing was performed on PBMCs or a T cell subset sorted from them (not recorded which). The receptors were gathered from an adult woman who had mild COVID-19 (a few samples of this study predate the infection). Cell type and time point are not known.

This clonotype was seen a single time. The CDR3 bases are TGTGCCAGCAGCCGAATAGCGGGAGCGCTCTACGAGCAGTACTTC. It encodes CASSRIAGALYEQYF. The genes are TRBV7-2 and TRBJ2-7, with 9 bases that match TRBD2. In germline, CDR1 is SGHTA, CDR2 FQGNSA. V was pared by 5 bases and J by 3 bases, with 8 bases of the junction left unmatched. There are 15 residues in the CDR3.

The chain links TRBV5-1 to TRBJ2-3, with 8 positions matching TRBD1. In germline, CDR1 is SGHRS, CDR2 YFSETQ. The ends lost 1 base at V and 3 bases at J; junction bases unmatched: 7. This CDR3 comprises 16 residues. The CDR3 DNA is TGCGCCAGCAGCTTGAACGCGGGACAGGAGACAGATACGCAGTATTTT. Translating it yields CASSLNAGQETDTQYF.

This clonotype was seen repeatedly, ten times or more. The J gene is TRBJ2-5, the V gene TRBV5-1; D is perhaps TRBD1 (7 bases). From germline, CDR1 is SGHRS and CDR2 YFSETQ. The CDR3 length is 15 residues. The V end was cut by 3 bases, the J end by 4 bases, with 16 bases between. The CDR3 protein is CASSSQGGRGETQYF. The CDR3 nucleotides are TGCGCCAGCAGCTCCCAGGGGGGTAGAGGAGAGACCCAGTACTTC.

This clonotype has more than one count but fewer than ten. The chain combines TRBV11-2 with TRBJ2-1; TRBD2 matches 11 bases. There are 21 residues in the CDR3. V shed 0 bases and J 0 bases; nucleotides not matched to a gene: 13. The germline gives CDR1 SGHAT, CDR2 FQNNGV. CDR3 region: CASSLDLLAGGPLSSYNEQFF. CDR3 sequence (DNA): TGTGCCAGCAGCTTAGACCTTCTAGCGGGAGGTCCCCTTAGCTCCTACAATGAGCAGTTCTTC.

The chain couples TRBV6-1 to TRBJ2-3, with 9 bases matching TRBD1. The CDR3 totals 15 residues. In germline, CDR1 is MNHNS, CDR2 SASEGT. After removal of 4 bases from V and 6 bases from J, the junction contained 8 bases not matched to a gene. CDR3 amino acids: CASSATGGLGDTQYF. For the CDR3, the DNA is TGTGCCAGCAGTGCAACAGGGGGCTTAGGGGATACGCAGTATTTT.

The J gene is TRBJ1-3, the V gene TRBV6-1; D remains unclear. The V and J ends lost 2 bases and 4 bases respectively, with 15 bases between them. The length of the CDR3 is 16 residues. Looked up from germline, CDR1 is MNHNS and CDR2 is SASEGT. The chain's CDR3 is CASSESRDVRGNTIYF. CDR3 bases: TGTGCCAGCAGTGAATCGAGAGACGTGCGGGGAAACACCATATATTTT.

The gene calls are TRBV6-6 and TRBJ2-3, with 8 positions matching TRBD1. The V and J ends lost 6 bases and 0 bases, in that order; junction bases with no gene match: 8. CDR1 is MNHNY, CDR2 SVGAGI, per germline (reference sequence). This CDR3 is built from 16 residues. The CDR3 DNA sequence: TGTGCCAGCAGCCCGGGACAGGCCTCTAGCACAGATACGCAGTATTTT. This gives the protein CASSPGQASSTDTQYF.

The rearrangement links TRBV5-6 to TRBJ2-1, with D possibly matching TRBD1 (6 bases). The germline V and J ends were trimmed by 3 bases and 10 bases, with 14 bases remaining between them. This CDR3 spans 13 amino acids. Germline V gene sequence: CDR1 SGHDT, CDR2 YYEEEE. CDR3 amino acids: CASSYDRMGEQFF. The CDR3 DNA is TGTGCCAGCAGCTACGACAGGATGGGGGAGCAGTTCTTC.

The chain recombines TRBV6-5 with TRBJ2-1, with D possibly being TRBD1 (5 bases). The CDR3 contains 12 residues. Germline V gene lookup returns CDR1 MNHEY and CDR2 SVGAGI. Trimming pared 5 bases from V and 10 bases from J, leaving 12 bases between. The CDR3 reads CASSLTRTEQFF. The CDR3 DNA is TGTGCCAGCAGTCTCACCCGGACAGAGCAGTTCTTC.

In this sample, this clonotype turned up a few times. The rearrangement joins TRBV7-9 to TRBJ2-7; TRBD1 might be the D (6 bases). CDR3 length equals 14 residues. Deletions cut 0 bases from V and 2 bases from J, with 8 bases between. CDR1 is SEHNR and CDR2 is FQNEAQ in the germline V gene (reference sequence). CDR3 in amino acids: CASSLAYRAYEQYF. In nucleotides, the CDR3 is TGTGCCAGCAGCTTAGCCTACAGGGCCTACGAGCAGTACTTC.

CDR3 loop: CSAPDRPDTEAFF. CDR3 nucleotides: TGCAGTGCGCCGGACCGACCTGACACTGAAGCTTTCTTT. The J gene is TRBJ1-1, the V gene TRBV20-1; no firm D call. The CDR3 has 13 residues. The germline gives CDR1 DFQATT, CDR2 SNEGSKA (reference sequence). Between the trimmed V and J ends, which lost 6 bases and 3 bases, there was a span of 14 bases.

In DNA, the CDR3 is TGTGCCAGCAGGCAGACAGGGGTGAGGTCCTATGAGCAGTTCTTC. It is translated as CASRQTGVRSYEQFF. V gene TRBV6-5 combines with J gene TRBJ2-1; the match to TRBD1 covers 8 bases. Germline loops: CDR1 MNHEY, CDR2 SVGAGI. This CDR3 region has 15 residues. J gave up 8 bases and V 6 bases, and 12 bases lay outside the gene matches.

A few counts support this clonotype. The chain employs TRBV5-1 and TRBJ2-7; 11 bases fit TRBD2. Trimming removed 1 base from V and 3 bases from J; junction bases left unmatched: 12. The CDR3 is 18 residues long. CDR1 and CDR2 from the germline V gene are SGHRS and YFSETQ. The CDR3 sequence: CASSLSQGATSGDYEQYF. Written as DNA, the CDR3 is TGCGCCAGCAGCTTGTCTCAGGGGGCGACTAGCGGGGACTACGAGCAGTACTTC.

A word on this clonotype: Relative to the germline gene, one junction end is altered; a read error may explain this. The rearrangement joins TRBV30 to TRBJ2-3; D perhaps matches TRBD2 (5 bases). CDR1 and CDR2 from the germline V gene are GTSNPN and SVGIG (reference sequence). This CDR3 is built from 11 residues. The chain's CDR3 is CAGSYTDTQYF. In nucleotides, the CDR3 is TGTGCCGGGAGCTACACAGATACGCAGTATTTT.

This clonotype was found a few times. V and J are TRBV7-3 and TRBJ2-3; tentative D call: TRBD2 (6 bases). V was trimmed by 2 bases and J by 7 bases, leaving 16 bases between them. The CDR3 length is 15 residues. The germline V gene encodes CDR1 SGHTA and CDR2 FQGTGA. DNA for the CDR3: TGTGCCAGCAGCTTAGTTCCTAGCGCCTCGAATACGCAGTATTTT. As protein: CASSLVPSASNTQYF. The whole variable domain, filled in from reference TRBV7-3 and TRBJ2-3, reads GAGVSQTPSNKVTEKGKYVELRCDPISGHTALYWYRQSLGQGPEFLIYFQGTGAADDSGLPNDRFFAVRPEGSVSTLKIQRTERGDSAVYLCASSLVPSASNTQYFGPGTRLTVL.

The gene calls are TRBV4-1 and TRBJ2-1, with a tentative D call TRBD2 (6 bases). V shed 4 bases and J shed 6 bases, with 22 bases lying between them. The germline V gene has CDR1 MGHRA and CDR2 YSYEKL. The CDR3 runs to 17 residues. CDR3 loop: CASSLIGGRLRGNEQFF. Here the CDR3 DNA reads TGCGCCAGCAGCCTAATAGGAGGGCGGCTAAGGGGCAATGAGCAGTTCTTC.

This clonotype showed up just a few times. CDR3 DNA sequence: TGCGCCAGCAGCTCGGTGGGGTACAATGAGCAGTTCTTC. It translates to CASSSVGYNEQFF. The chain recombines TRBV5-1 with TRBJ2-1; D remains unclear. The CDR3 loop spans 13 amino acids. V lost 3 bases and J 4 bases, leaving 8 bases between the germline ends. Per germline, CDR1 SGHRS and CDR2 YFSETQ. Complete variable domain (other parts from reference TRBV5-1 and TRBJ2-1): KAGVTQTPRYLIKTRGQQVTLSCSPISGHRSVSWYQQTPGQGLQFLFEYFSETQRNKGNFPGRFSGRQFSNSRSEMNVSTLELGDSALYLCASSSVGYNEQFFGPGTRLTVL.

In this sample, this clonotype turned up a few times. The chain's CDR3 is CASNPRGGQNIQYF. CDR3 nucleotides: TGTGCCAGCAATCCCCGGGGGGGCCAAAACATTCAGTACTTC. V gene TRBV3-1 combines with J gene TRBJ2-4, with TRBD2 identical over 8 bases. CDR3 length equals 14 residues. V dropped 7 bases and J dropped 5; count of bases not matched to a gene: 7. Germline V lookup: CDR1 LGHDT, CDR2 YNNKEL (reference sequence).

The sample holds a few counts of this clonotype. The V and J genes are TRBV19 and TRBJ2-7; 10 bases align to TRBD1. CDR3 length: 15 amino acids. Losses at the gene ends were 5 bases for V and 1 base for J; bases not matched to a gene: 5. Germline CDR1 is LNHDA and CDR2 is SQIVND (reference sequence). In nucleotides, the CDR3 is TGTGCCAGTAGTCCGGACAGGGGGTTGTCCTACGAGCAGTACTTC. This sequence encodes CASSPDRGLSYEQYF.

This clonotype was seen a handful of times. The J gene is TRBJ2-2, the V gene TRBV7-9; tentative D call: TRBD1 (5 bases). CDR3 length: 14 amino acids. V was trimmed by 5 bases and J by 1 base, leaving 8 bases between them. Germline values: CDR1 SEHNR, CDR2 FQNEAQ (reference sequence). The CDR3 DNA reads TGTGCCAGCAGCACGACAGAGAACACCGGGGAGCTGTTTTTT. Translation: CASSTTENTGELFF.

The chain uses TRBV12-3 or TRBV12-4 and TRBJ2-1, with 7 bases lining up with TRBD1. The trim removed 7 bases at V and 5 bases at J, leaving 8 bases unmatched. The CDR3 extends over 14 amino acids. For the CDR3, the DNA is TGTGCCAGCACCCCCGGGACAGTAAACAATGAGCAGTTCTTC. Protein product: CASTPGTVNNEQFF.

This clonotype was found a few times. This chain connects TRBV20-1 to TRBJ1-1; D might be TRBD1 (5 bases). V was pared by 6 bases and J by 6 bases, with 14 bases between. The length of the CDR3 is 12 residues. Germline values: CDR1 DFQATT, CDR2 SNEGSKA (reference sequence). The CDR3 sequence: CSARRQGAEAFF. The CDR3 DNA is TGCAGTGCAAGAAGGCAGGGCGCTGAAGCTTTCTTT.

V is TRBV10-3 and J is TRBJ2-5; weak D call: TRBD2 (6 bases). With 2 bases removed from V and 2 bases from J, the gap between germline ends came to 6 bases. The length of the CDR3 is 13 residues. Looked up from germline, CDR1 is ENHRY and CDR2 is SYGVKD. CDR3 bases: TGTGCCATCAGTGAGCGGGAGCAAGAGACCCAGTACTTC. The encoded protein is CAISEREQETQYF.

This clonotype appeared a few times. V and J are TRBV29-1 and TRBJ1-1; D uncertain. The CDR3 sequence is 14 residues long. Per germline, CDR1 SQVTM and CDR2 ANQGSEA. The V end was cut by 4 bases, the J end by 4 bases, with 16 bases between. The CDR3 sequence is CSVGGLFLGTEAFF. The CDR3 region has the DNA TGCAGCGTTGGGGGTCTATTTCTTGGCACTGAAGCTTTCTTT.

A few counts support this clonotype. This rearrangement joins TRBV24-1 to TRBJ2-2; 9 bases match TRBD1. The junction had 12 bases not matched to a gene; V was cut back by 5 bases and J by 3 bases. The germline V gene encodes CDR1 KGHDR and CDR2 SFDVKD. The CDR3 totals 18 residues. As DNA, the CDR3 is TGTGCCACCAGTGGGCTCCGTACAGGGGGCGCGGACACCGGGGAGCTGTTTTTT. It is translated as CATSGLRTGGADTGELFF.